This is a list of T cell receptor beta chains from one sample in a study of spatial heterogeneity in lung cancer. TCRdb re-analysed the 5' RACE reads in MiXCR, keeping a single row per CDR3 protein. The repertoire holds some 100,000 distinct CDR3 sequences, 4.4% seen once, with roughly 20% in the top ten. The material sequenced was lung tumor tissue, taken at surgery. The receptor source for this set is a male donor with early-stage non-small cell lung cancer. CDR3s include the opening cysteine and the closing phenylalanine or tryptophan. D genes are given only for firm matches. Clone size is not always given. Where it is, it says once, few, many or a class for expanded clones.

D	J	size	length	V	DNA	CDR3
NA	TRBJ2-3	NA	16	TRBV18	TGTGCCAGCTCACCTTTAGAGTCAGCTTACACAGATACGCAGTATTTT	CASSPLESAYTDTQYF
TRBD2	TRBJ2-2	few	16	TRBV4-1	TGCGCCAGCAGCCGCTCCGGGCTAGCGGGAGCCGGGGAGCTGTTTTTT	CASSRSGLAGAGELFF
NA	TRBJ2-1	many	12	TRBV20-1	TGCAGCGTCGCTGTGGGTTACAATGAGCAGTTCTTC	CSVAVGYNEQFF
TRBD1	TRBJ1-6	many	13	TRBV6-5	TGTGCCAGCCGCAGGACAGGGTTTTCACCCCTCCACTTT	CASRRTGFSPLHF
TRBD1	TRBJ1-3	NA	19	TRBV28	TGTGCCAGCAGTTTATTAAAGGACAGGGGGCTCTTCTTGGGAAACACCATATATTTT	CASSLLKDRGLFLGNTIYF
NA	TRBJ1-4	many	16	TRBV27	TGTGCCAGCAGTTTATCGAAGGGCAAAGGTTTTGAAAAACTGTTTTTT	CASSLSKGKGFEKLFF
NA	TRBJ1-2	many	13	TRBV6-6	TGTGCCAGCAGTTTTGCCCCTAACTATGGCTACACCTTC	CASSFAPNYGYTF
TRBD1	TRBJ1-2	many	14	TRBV28	TGTGCCAGCACCCACCGGGACAGCCCACTGGGCTACACCTTC	CASTHRDSPLGYTF
TRBD1	TRBJ2-1	many	15	TRBV5-1	TGCGCCAGCAGCATAACCGGGACAGGGTTCGATGAGCAGTTCTTC	CASSITGTGFDEQFF
NA	TRBJ2-3	NA	13	TRBV6-5	TGTGCCAGCAGTCAAACCCCCCAAGATACGCAGTATTTT	CASSQTPQDTQYF
NA	TRBJ1-1	many	15	TRBV12-3/TRBV12-4	TGTGCCAGCAGTTTGTCCGGGACACTGAACACTGAAGCTTTCTTT	CASSLSGTLNTEAFF
TRBD1	TRBJ2-5	many	15	TRBV2	TGTGCCAGCAGTCCTGGACAGGCCCTCCAAGAGACCCAGTACTTC	CASSPGQALQETQYF
NA	TRBJ2-4	NA	15	TRBV18	TGTGCCAGCTCACAATTAGACAAGATTCAAAACATTCAGTACTTC	CASSQLDKIQNIQYF
NA	TRBJ2-3	many	12	TRBV14	TGTGCCAGCAGCCAGGCTAGGGATACGCAGTATTTT	CASSQARDTQYF
NA	TRBJ1-1	many	12	TRBV12-3/TRBV12-4	TGTGCCAGCAGTCTTGGGCAGAGTGAAGCTTTCTTT	CASSLGQSEAFF
TRBD1	TRBJ1-2	many	15	TRBV20-1	TGCAGTGCCCTGGACAGGGCCAGGCCTAACTATGGCTACACCTTC	CSALDRARPNYGYTF
NA	TRBJ2-2	many	14	TRBV7-9	TGTGCCAGCAGCTTAGACCGGGGTGGCGGGGAGCTGTTTTTT	CASSLDRGGGELFF
NA	TRBJ1-4	many	15	TRBV4-1	TGCGCCAGCAGCCAATACGGTGCAACTAATGAAAAACTGTTTTTT	CASSQYGATNEKLFF
NA	TRBJ2-3	many	13	TRBV12-3/TRBV12-4	TGTGCCAGCAGTTTGAGGTCCGCAGATACGCAGTATTTT	CASSLRSADTQYF
NA	TRBJ1-1	many	18	TRBV29-1	TGCAGCGTTGAAGATTTGTTCGGGTCCCTACGCATGAACACTGAAGCTTTCTTT	CSVEDLFGSLRMNTEAFF
NA	TRBJ2-1	few	13	TRBV11-1	TGTGCCAGCAGCTTGGAATTTTACAATGAGCAGTTCTTC	CASSLEFYNEQFF
TRBD1	TRBJ2-5	many	14	TRBV6-2/TRBV6-3	TGTGCCAGCAGCACGACAGGGCGACAAGAGACCCAGTACTTC	CASSTTGRQETQYF